This is a list of T cell receptor beta chains from one sample in a study of cytomegalovirus exposure and HLA in healthy donors. Libraries were prepared by immunoSEQ multiplex PCR; TCRdb keeps only in-frame clonotypes and omits some of them. The sample holds about 200,000 clones, 80% to 90% seen once. Sequenced sample: PBMCs. These receptors all stem from a man aged 35 to 55 in good health and CMV-seropositive. The CDR3 runs from the conserved cysteine through the conserved F or W. A D gene is named only where the DNA matches it firmly. The size entry is marked missing in some rows and otherwise reads once, few, many or a size class.

V gene	D gene	CDR3 length	J gene	clone size	CDR3 DNA	CDR3 protein
TRBV27	TRBD2	16	TRBJ2-1	few	TGTGCCAGCAGTTTGGGGGGACTAAAAAGTTACAATGAGCAGTTCTTC	CASSLGGLKSYNEQFF
TRBV7-9	TRBD1	14	TRBJ2-3	-	TGTGCCAGCAGCTCGGACAGGGCCACAGATACGCAGTATTTT	CASSSDRATDTQYF
TRBV5-1	-	14	TRBJ2-3	-	TGCGCCAGCAGCCCTCCGCAGGGCACAGATACGCAGTATTTT	CASSPPQGTDTQYF
TRBV25-1	-	12	TRBJ1-2	once	TGTGCCAGCAGGGACAGCTTCTATGGCTACACCTTC	CASRDSFYGYTF
TRBV5-1	TRBD2	16	TRBJ2-2	-	TGCGCCAGCAGCCGGACTAGCGGGAGAGATACCGGGGAGCTGTTTTTT	CASSRTSGRDTGELFF
TRBV6-4	-	14	TRBJ1-2	-	TGTGCCAGCAGTGCCCGCCCCTTCCAGGGTGGCTACACCTTC	CASSARPFQGGYTF
TRBV7-2	TRBD1	13	TRBJ2-5	-	TGTGCCAGCAGCTTAGCTAGGACAGGGGAGCAGTACTTC	CASSLARTGEQYF
TRBV7-3	TRBD1	14	TRBJ2-2	-	TGTGCCAGCAGTACGGGACAGGGTACCGGGGAGCTGTTTTTT	CASSTGQGTGELFF
TRBV28	-	14	TRBJ2-7	-	TGTGCCAGCAGTTTAAGGCCCGGGAAATCCAAGAAGTACTTC	CASSLRPGKSKKYF
TRBV6-6	TRBD1	14	TRBJ2-7	-	TGTGCCAGCAGACCCTGGACAGGGACAGACGAGCAGTACTTC	CASRPWTGTDEQYF
TRBV29-1	-	12	TRBJ2-7	once	TGCAGCCCTCAGTTATTGACCTACGAGCAGTACTTC	CSPQLLTYEQYF
TRBV19	TRBD2	15	TRBJ2-2	once	TGTGCCAGTAGTACCGGACTAGTTTGGGCCGGGGAGCTGTTTTTT	CASSTGLVWAGELFF
TRBV27	TRBD1	15	TRBJ1-1	few	TGTGCCAGCAGCAAGGACAGGGGGTCGTACACTGAAGCTTTCTTT	CASSKDRGSYTEAFF
TRBV2	TRBD2	15	TRBJ2-3	once	TGTGCCAGCCGTTACACTAGCGGGAGTTCCGATACGCAGTATTTT	CASRYTSGSSDTQYF
TRBV11-2	TRBD1	15	TRBJ2-7	-	TGTGCCAGCAGCTTAACCCCGACAGGGGCCCACGAGCAGTACTTC	CASSLTPTGAHEQYF
TRBV16	-	16	TRBJ2-1	-	TGTGCCAGCAGTCTCTCGGGATTTGGAGGTTCCAATGAGCAGTTCTTC	CASSLSGFGGSNEQFF
TRBV29-1	-	12	TRBJ2-5	-	TGCAGCGTTGGGGGGCTTCAAGAGACCCAGTACTTC	CSVGGLQETQYF
TRBV11-2	-	15	TRBJ2-5	-	TGTGCCAGCAGCCAAGCCCCTTTATGGGGCGAGACCCAGTACTTC	CASSQAPLWGETQYF
TRBV12-5	-	16	TRBJ1-2	-	TGTGCTAGTGGTTCCCCGGGACAAAGCAAAATGTTTGGCTACACCTTC	CASGSPGQSKMFGYTF
TRBV5-6	-	14	TRBJ1-5	-	TGTGCCAGCAGCTTGGGACTCGGGGATCAGCCCCAGCATTTT	CASSLGLGDQPQHF
TRBV28	-	14	TRBJ1-2	-	TGTGCCAGCATCCAAGGAGAGATGGCACGTGGCTACACCTTC	CASIQGEMARGYTF
TRBV27	-	13	TRBJ2-5	-	TGTGCCAGCAGCCCTAACGGTAAAGAGACCCAGTACTTC	CASSPNGKETQYF
TRBV19	TRBD1	16	TRBJ2-3	-	TGTGCCAGTAGTACAACAGGGGGCAGTGGGACAGATACGCAGTATTTT	CASSTTGGSGTDTQYF
TRBV7-9	-	16	TRBJ1-5	-	TGTGCCAGCAGTCCCTCCGGGAGGGGCTCCAATCAGCCCCAGCATTTT	CASSPSGRGSNQPQHF
TRBV6-6	TRBD1	14	TRBJ1-2	-	TGTGCCAGCAGTTACGACAGGGTCTCCTATGGCTACACCTTC	CASSYDRVSYGYTF
TRBV7-8	-	13	TRBJ1-1	once	TGTGCCAGCAGCTTACAGGAAAACACTGAAGCTTTCTTT	CASSLQENTEAFF
TRBV6-1	-	13	TRBJ1-2	-	TGTGCCAGCAGTGAAGCGGGCAGCTATGGCTACACCTTC	CASSEAGSYGYTF
TRBV28	TRBD1	13	TRBJ1-2	-	TGTGCCAGCAGTAGGGGACAGAACTATGGCTACACCTTC	CASSRGQNYGYTF
TRBV5-6	-	12	TRBJ2-3	once	TGTGCCAGCAGCCCAGGGACAGATACGCAGTATTTT	CASSPGTDTQYF
TRBV6-6	-	14	TRBJ1-2	-	TGTGCCAGCAGTTCCCTCCTGAGGGAGAACGGCTACACCTTC	CASSSLLRENGYTF
TRBV7-2	TRBD2	17	TRBJ2-7	few	TGTGCCAGCAGCACAGCCGGTATAACGCGGGAGGACTACGAGCAGTACTTC	CASSTAGITREDYEQYF
TRBV7-2	-	13	TRBJ2-7	-	TGTGCCAGCAGCTTAGGGCCGGCTAGCGAGCAGTACTTC	CASSLGPASEQYF
TRBV5-1	-	14	TRBJ1-1	-	TGCGCCAGCACCGTCGGGAAAGTGAACACTGAAGCTTTCTTT	CASTVGKVNTEAFF